The 32 T cell receptor beta chains given below trace back to one sample, sequenced in a study of T-cell memory formation after mild COVID-19. TCRdb used MiXCR to reprocess the 5' RACE reads, holding one entry per CDR3 protein. The sample holds around 100,000 distinct CDR3 sequences, 22% seen once. The sequenced material came from PBMCs or a T cell subset sorted from them (not recorded which). The receptors derive from a man younger than 30 who had mild COVID-19 (a few samples of this study predate the infection). Cell type and time point are not known.

This chain links TRBV18 with TRBJ2-7, with 14 bases aligning to TRBD2. The CDR3 is 16 residues long. V was clipped by 6 bases and J by 5 bases; unmatched bases: 9. Germline V CDR1 and CDR2: KGHSH, LQKENI. CDR3: CASSHGTSGGQDEQYF. The CDR3 nucleotides are TGTGCCAGCTCCCACGGGACTAGCGGGGGTCAGGACGAGCAGTACTTC.

V usage is TRBV7-9 and J usage is TRBJ1-5; no clear D gene. V gave up 1 base and J gave up 7 bases, with 8 bases separating them. Germline CDR1 reads SEHNR; CDR2 reads FQNEAQ (reference sequence). CDR3 size: 13 residues. For the CDR3, the DNA is TGTGCCAGCAGCTTAGGGGTATTCCAGCCCCAGCATTTT. It is translated as CASSLGVFQPQHF.

The chain joins TRBV20-1 to TRBJ1-5; 7 bases fit TRBD1. From germline, CDR1 is DFQATT and CDR2 SNEGSKA (reference sequence). CDR3 length equals 14 residues. The V gene end was trimmed by 6 bases and the J gene end by 6 bases; junction bases not matched to a gene: 11. The CDR3 nucleotides are TGCAGTGCCACCTCAGGGGGAGAGAGTCAGCCCCAGCATTTT. It encodes CSATSGGESQPQHF.

The chain is built from TRBV27 and TRBJ2-4; no definite D call. CDR1 and CDR2 from the germline V gene are MNHEY and SMNVEV (reference sequence). The CDR3 has 13 residues. V was cut by 6 bases and J by 0 bases, with 6 bases left in between. CDR3 DNA sequence: TGTGCCAGCAGATCCTTAGCCAAAAACATTCAGTACTTC. Protein: CASRSLAKNIQYF.

This clonotype was seen at least ten times. The chain is built from TRBV5-6 and TRBJ2-6; TRBD2 is a possible D gene (6 bases). The CDR3 extends over 16 amino acids. Trimming took off 3 bases at V and 4 bases at J, with 14 bases between the two ends. The germline gives CDR1 SGHDT, CDR2 YYEEEE. CDR3 sequence (DNA): TGTGCCAGCAGCTCCCCCAGGGAGGCCGGGGCCAACGTCCTGACTTTC. It codes for CASSSPREAGANVLTF.

This clonotype has only a few counts. The chain recombines TRBV9 with TRBJ1-1, with unresolved D. The CDR3 runs 15 residues. Germline lookup yields CDR1 SGDLS and CDR2 YYNGEE. Trimming removed 3 bases at V and 0 bases at J, with 12 bases between. The CDR3 region has the DNA TGTGCCAGCAGCGCGAAGCCCGGACTGAACACTGAAGCTTTCTTT. Translated: CASSAKPGLNTEAFF.

The chain has TRBV7-3 and TRBJ2-1; 11 nucleotides align to TRBD1. The V and J ends lost 5 bases and 9 bases, in that order; junction bases with no gene match: 9. The CDR3 has 15 residues. Germline CDR1 and CDR2: SGHTA and FQGTGA. CDR3 region: CASSPGTGGNTEQFF. The DNA for the CDR3 is TGTGCCAGCAGCCCCGGGACAGGGGGGAACACTGAGCAGTTCTTC.

This clonotype was observed a few times. The V call is TRBV4-1, the J call TRBJ2-3; D is tentatively TRBD1 or TRBD2 (5 bases each). The CDR3 runs 17 residues. The V and J ends lost 3 bases and 2 bases respectively, with 18 bases between them. Germline values: CDR1 MGHRA, CDR2 YSYEKL. CDR3 amino acids: CASSQRLVGEFTDTQYF. The DNA for the CDR3 is TGCGCCAGCAGCCAGCGGCTGGTGGGGGAATTCACAGATACGCAGTATTTT.

The genes are TRBV9 and TRBJ2-5; D is possibly TRBD1 or TRBD2 (5 bases each). The CDR3 totals 15 residues. The V gene lost 3 bases and the J gene lost 5 bases, with 17 bases spanning the gap. CDR1 SGDLS and CDR2 YYNGEE come from the germline V gene. As DNA, the CDR3 is TGTGCCAGCAGCGACGGTGGGGGTTATGCGGAGACCCAGTACTTC. This encodes CASSDGGGYAETQYF.

The V gene is TRBV7-9, the J gene TRBJ2-5, with 9 bases aligning to TRBD1. With 4 bases clipped from V and 2 bases from J, the junction kept 2 bases outside the gene matches. This CDR3 has 14 amino acids. The germline V gene has CDR1 SEHNR and CDR2 FQNEAQ (reference sequence). The CDR3 region is CASSSDRGQETQYF. The CDR3 DNA sequence: TGTGCCAGCAGCTCGGACAGGGGACAAGAGACCCAGTACTTC.

The rearrangement uses TRBV6-2 or TRBV6-3 and TRBJ2-1; D call uncertain. Trimming took off 0 bases at V and 7 bases at J, with 4 bases between the two ends. The CDR3 runs to 12 residues. Germline CDR1 is MNHEY and CDR2 is SVGEGT. For the CDR3, the DNA is TGTGCCAGCAGTTACTCCTCGAATGAGCAGTTCTTC. Translation: CASSYSSNEQFF.

The rearrangement uses TRBV7-3 and TRBJ2-3; possibly TRBD2 for D (7 bases). Germline loops: CDR1 SGHTA, CDR2 FQGTGA. The CDR3 has 15 amino acids. V gave up 7 bases and J gave up 4 bases, with 18 bases separating them. CDR3 region: CASTRWGGQADTQYF. CDR3 DNA sequence: TGTGCCAGCACCCGCTGGGGGGGGCAGGCAGATACGCAGTATTTT. The whole variable domain, remainder taken from reference TRBV7-3 and TRBJ2-3, is GAGVSQTPSNKVTEKGKYVELRCDPISGHTALYWYRQSLGQGPEFLIYFQGTGAADDSGLPNDRFFAVRPEGSVSTLKIQRTERGDSAVYLCASTRWGGQADTQYFGPGTRLTVL.

J is TRBJ2-7 and V is TRBV6-5; D remains ambiguous. Between the trimmed V and J ends, which lost 4 bases and 2 bases, there was a span of 9 bases. CDR1 MNHEY and CDR2 SVGAGI come from the germline V gene. This CDR3 has 13 amino acids. CDR3 sequence: CASSSAKAYEQYF. As DNA, the CDR3 is TGTGCCAGCAGTTCTGCGAAGGCCTACGAGCAGTACTTC.

This clonotype has more than one count but fewer than ten. The V call is TRBV5-1, the J call TRBJ2-7, with 7 bases fitting TRBD1. The CDR3 spans 15 residues. CDR1 and CDR2 from the germline V gene are SGHRS and YFSETQ. V dropped 4 bases and J dropped 6; count of bases not matched to a gene: 13. The CDR3, as DNA: TGCGCCAGCAGCCCCGCGGACAGGAGTCTCCTCGAGCAGTACTTC. This encodes CASSPADRSLLEQYF.

This clonotype was found a few times. The chain links TRBV19 to TRBJ1-1; 7 bases match TRBD1. Germline values: CDR1 LNHDA, CDR2 SQIVND (reference sequence). Trimming took 10 bases from V and 0 from J; bases not matched to a gene: 5. The CDR3 totals 13 residues. The CDR3 reads CATSTGLNTEAFF. The CDR3 DNA follows: TGTGCCACTTCGACAGGGTTGAACACTGAAGCTTTCTTT.

The V and J genes are TRBV24-1 and TRBJ2-2; D might be TRBD2 (5 bases). Trimming cost V 7 bases and J 5 bases, with 13 bases left between them. In germline, CDR1 is KGHDR, CDR2 SFDVKD. CDR3 length equals 14 residues. CDR3 bases: TGTGCCACCAGGGAAACGAGGGATACCGGGGAGCTGTTTTTT. It codes for CATRETRDTGELFF.

Ten or more counts support this clonotype. This rearrangement joins TRBV20-1 to TRBJ2-7, with D possibly matching TRBD2 (5 bases). Germline-derived CDR1 and CDR2 are DFQATT and SNEGSKA (reference sequence). The CDR3 has 13 amino acids. Trimming took 5 bases from V and 0 from J, leaving 11 bases between them. CDR3 residues: CSADTGDSYEQYF. The CDR3 DNA sequence: TGCAGTGCTGACACCGGGGACTCCTACGAGCAGTACTTC.

The V call is TRBV28, the J call TRBJ2-7, with 8 bases fitting TRBD1. The V segment lost 5 bases and the J segment 5 bases; nucleotides outside the gene matches: 8. The CDR3 spans 14 residues. In germline, CDR1 is MDHEN, CDR2 SYDVKM. CDR3 protein: CASSPPDRVHEQYV. The CDR3 nucleotides are TGTGCCAGCAGTCCGCCGGACAGGGTCCACGAGCAGTACGTC.

This clonotype was counted ten times or more. This chain links TRBV20-1 with TRBJ1-1, with TRBD1 as a possible D gene (5 bases). Germline V gene data show CDR1 as DFQATT and CDR2 as SNEGSKA (reference sequence). V lost 1 base to trimming and J lost 7 bases, with 19 bases between them. The CDR3 is 15 amino acids. The CDR3 is CSARVRVSSGGEAFF. CDR3 nucleotides: TGCAGTGCTAGAGTCAGGGTTAGTTCTGGTGGTGAAGCTTTCTTT.

On this clonotype: A read error may produce the germline difference seen at one junction end. The chain employs TRBV5-5 and TRBJ2-5; 7 nucleotides align to TRBD2. Germline V gene lookup returns CDR1 SGHKS and CDR2 YYEKEE (reference sequence). The length of the CDR3 is 16 residues. CDR3 bases: TGTACCAGCTCCAGTTCGCTCGGGGGGATGGAGGAGACCCAGTACTTC. It yields the protein CTSSSSLGGMEETQYF.

This clonotype was counted a few times. In DNA form, the CDR3 reads TGTGCCAGCAGCCAAGACGGATCCTACGAGCAGTACGTC. Translating gives CASSQDGSYEQYV. V usage is TRBV6-6 and J usage is TRBJ2-7; no definite D call. CDR3 length: 13 amino acids. The germline gives CDR1 MNHNY, CDR2 SVGAGI (reference sequence). V lost 6 bases, J lost 1 base, and 10 bases lay in between.

This clonotype was found a few times. The V gene is TRBV9, the J gene TRBJ2-7; 7 positions match TRBD2. V trimming: 0 bases; J trimming: 2 bases; junction bases outside the gene matches: 5. This CDR3 comprises 15 residues. CDR1 SGDLS and CDR2 YYNGEE come from the germline V gene. CDR3 amino acids: CASSVGAGTTYEQYF. CDR3 coding DNA: TGTGCCAGCAGCGTAGGAGCGGGGACGACCTACGAGCAGTACTTC.

The DNA of the CDR3 is TGTGCCAGCAGCTCCTTAGGGCTAAGCTCCTACAATGAGCAGTTCTTC. Its protein is CASSSLGLSSYNEQFF. The chain recombines TRBV7-8 with TRBJ2-1; D unclear. The germline V and J ends were trimmed by 4 bases and 0 bases, with 13 bases remaining between them. The CDR3 contains 16 residues. The germline gives CDR1 SGHVS, CDR2 FQNEAQ.

The chain couples TRBV5-1 to TRBJ2-7, with 8 bases that match TRBD1. V was pared by 4 bases and J by 3 bases, with 6 bases of the junction left unmatched. The CDR3 spans 14 residues. The germline V gene encodes CDR1 SGHRS and CDR2 YFSETQ. The CDR3, as DNA: TGCGCCAGCAGCAAAGGGACAGGAGACTACGAGCAGTACGTC. This gives the protein CASSKGTGDYEQYV.

This clonotype has just a few counts. The V gene is TRBV5-4, the J gene TRBJ2-6, with D tentatively TRBD1 (6 bases). The CDR3 contains 15 residues. V lost 4 bases and J 2 bases, leaving 10 bases between the germline ends. Germline V gives CDR1 SGHNT, CDR2 YYREEE (reference sequence). The CDR3 DNA is TGTGCCAGCAGCAAACAGGGCACTGGGGCCAACGTCCTGACTTTC. Translated, it gives CASSKQGTGANVLTF.

This clonotype was seen at least ten times. V is TRBV5-1 and J is TRBJ2-7; no definite D call. Germline V CDR1 and CDR2: SGHRS, YFSETQ. The CDR3 extends over 14 amino acids. The V gene lost 0 bases and the J gene lost 3 bases, with 10 bases spanning the gap. DNA for the CDR3: TGCGCCAGCAGCTTGGCGGCAAACAGCTACGAGCAGTACTTC. Its translation: CASSLAANSYEQYF.

The rearrangement joins TRBV18 to TRBJ2-1, with 13 bases fitting TRBD2. CDR1 is KGHSH, CDR2 LQKENI, per germline. V was pared by 5 bases and J by 4 bases, with 2 bases of the junction left unmatched. The CDR3 has 15 residues. The CDR3 bases are TGTGCCAGCTCAACTAGCGGGGGGGCTTACAATGAGCAGTTCTTC. Its translation is CASSTSGGAYNEQFF.

J is TRBJ2-3 and V is TRBV12-3 or TRBV12-4; D tentatively fits TRBD1 or TRBD2 (6 bases each). The length of the CDR3 is 18 residues. The ends were cut back, 3 bases at V and 1 base at J, with 20 bases in the middle. The CDR3 nucleotides are TGTGCCAGCAGTTTGAGGGGGGATCGACAGCAAGGCACAGATACGCAGTATTTT. Amino acid sequence: CASSLRGDRQQGTDTQYF.

The chain employs TRBV28 and TRBJ2-7; 8 nucleotides agree with TRBD1. V lost 3 bases, J lost 2 bases, and 6 bases stayed unmatched. This CDR3 region has 15 residues. Germline loops: CDR1 MDHEN, CDR2 SYDVKM. Here the CDR3 reads CASSFRTGGPYEQYV. The CDR3 region has the DNA TGTGCCAGCAGTTTTCGCACAGGGGGTCCCTACGAGCAGTACGTC.

The rearrangement uses TRBV10-3 and TRBJ1-5, with 10 nucleotides matching TRBD1. With 4 bases clipped from V and 6 bases from J, the junction kept 3 bases outside the gene matches. The CDR3 spans 14 residues. Germline V lookup: CDR1 ENHRY, CDR2 SYGVKD. CDR3 sequence (DNA): TGTGCCATCAGTGGGACAGGGGGACGTCAGCCCCAGCATTTT. This encodes CAISGTGGRQPQHF.

This clonotype turned up a few times. V is TRBV6-4 and J is TRBJ2-3; TRBD2 matches 9 bases. The CDR3 has 14 amino acids. Germline V gives CDR1 MRHNA, CDR2 SNTAGT. Trimming removed 3 bases from V and 6 bases from J; junction bases left unmatched: 4. CDR3 residues: CASSEAGGGDTQYF. In DNA, the CDR3 is TGTGCCAGCAGTGAAGCGGGGGGTGGTGATACGCAGTATTTT.

This clonotype was found a few times. The V call is TRBV5-1, the J call TRBJ2-7; the match to TRBD1 covers 9 bases. CDR1 is SGHRS, CDR2 YFSETQ, per germline. J gave up 4 bases and V 4 bases, and 3 bases lay outside the gene matches. CDR3 length: 13 amino acids. Here the CDR3 reads CASSTGQGYEQYV. DNA of the CDR3: TGCGCCAGCAGCACGGGACAGGGTTACGAGCAGTACGTC.